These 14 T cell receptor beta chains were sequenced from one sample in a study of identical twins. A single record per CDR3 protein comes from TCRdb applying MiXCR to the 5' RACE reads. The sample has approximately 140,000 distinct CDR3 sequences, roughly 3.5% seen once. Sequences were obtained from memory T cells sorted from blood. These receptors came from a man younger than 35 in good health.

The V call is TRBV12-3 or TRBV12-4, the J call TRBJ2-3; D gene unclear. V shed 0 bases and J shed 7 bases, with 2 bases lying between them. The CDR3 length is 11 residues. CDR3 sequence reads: CASSLAYTQYF. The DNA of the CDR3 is TGTGCCAGCAGTTTAGCATATACGCAGTATTTT.

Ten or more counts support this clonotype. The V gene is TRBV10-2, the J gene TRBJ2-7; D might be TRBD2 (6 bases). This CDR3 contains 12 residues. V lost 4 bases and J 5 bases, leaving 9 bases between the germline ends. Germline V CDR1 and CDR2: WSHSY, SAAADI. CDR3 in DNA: TGCGCCAGCAGTGTAGGGACTCACGAGCAGTACGTC. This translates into CASSVGTHEQYV.

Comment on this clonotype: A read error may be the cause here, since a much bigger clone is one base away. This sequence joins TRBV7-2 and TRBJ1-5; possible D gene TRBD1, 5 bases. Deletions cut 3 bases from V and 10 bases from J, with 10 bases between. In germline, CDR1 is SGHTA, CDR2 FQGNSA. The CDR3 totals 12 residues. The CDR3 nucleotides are TGTGCCAGCAGCTTGGGGCGGCATCCCCAGCATTTT. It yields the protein CASSLGRHPQHF.

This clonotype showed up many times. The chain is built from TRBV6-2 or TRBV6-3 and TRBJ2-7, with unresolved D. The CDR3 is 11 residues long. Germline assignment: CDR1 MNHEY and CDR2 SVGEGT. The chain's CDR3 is CASTNRPELRV. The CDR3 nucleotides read TGTGCCAGCACCAATAGACCCGAGCTCCGCGTC.

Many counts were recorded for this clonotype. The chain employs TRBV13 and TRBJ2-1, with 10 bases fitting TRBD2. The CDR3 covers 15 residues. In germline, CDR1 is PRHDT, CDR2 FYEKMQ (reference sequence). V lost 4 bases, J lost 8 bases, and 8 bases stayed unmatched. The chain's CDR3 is CASSSRLAGNYEQFF. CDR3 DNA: TGTGCCAGCAGCTCCCGACTAGCGGGTAATTATGAGCAGTTCTTC.

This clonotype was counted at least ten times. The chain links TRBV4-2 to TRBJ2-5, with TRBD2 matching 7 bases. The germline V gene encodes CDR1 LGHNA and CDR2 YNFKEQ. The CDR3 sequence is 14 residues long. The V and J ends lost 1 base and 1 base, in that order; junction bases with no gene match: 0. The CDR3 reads CASSQGGSQETQYF. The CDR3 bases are TGTGCCAGCAGCCAAGGCGGGAGCCAAGAGACCCAGTACTTC.

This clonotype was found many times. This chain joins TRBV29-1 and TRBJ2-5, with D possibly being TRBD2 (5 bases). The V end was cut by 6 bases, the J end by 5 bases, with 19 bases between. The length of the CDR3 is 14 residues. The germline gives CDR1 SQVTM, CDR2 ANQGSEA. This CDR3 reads CSVKDGVFVETQYF. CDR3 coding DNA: TGCAGCGTGAAGGACGGGGTTTTTGTGGAGACCCAGTACTTC.

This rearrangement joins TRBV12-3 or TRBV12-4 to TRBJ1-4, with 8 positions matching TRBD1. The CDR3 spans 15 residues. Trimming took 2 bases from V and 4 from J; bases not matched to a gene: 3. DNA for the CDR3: TGTGCCAGCAGTTTATCCAGGGGGCGTAATGAAAAACTGTTTTTT. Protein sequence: CASSLSRGRNEKLFF.

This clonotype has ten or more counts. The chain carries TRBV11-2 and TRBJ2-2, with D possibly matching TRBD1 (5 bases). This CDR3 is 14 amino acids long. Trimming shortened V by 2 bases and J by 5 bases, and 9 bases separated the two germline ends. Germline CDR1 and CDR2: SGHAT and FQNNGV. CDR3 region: CASSLTGFTGELFF. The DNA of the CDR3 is TGTGCCAGCAGCTTAACAGGTTTTACCGGGGAGCTGTTTTTT.

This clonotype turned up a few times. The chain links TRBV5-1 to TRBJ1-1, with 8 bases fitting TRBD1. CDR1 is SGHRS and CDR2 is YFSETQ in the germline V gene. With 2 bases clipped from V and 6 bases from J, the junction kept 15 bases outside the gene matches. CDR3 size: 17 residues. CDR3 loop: CASSFQLQGADGSEAFF. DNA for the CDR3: TGCGCCAGCAGCTTCCAACTGCAGGGGGCGGATGGTTCTGAAGCTTTCTTT.

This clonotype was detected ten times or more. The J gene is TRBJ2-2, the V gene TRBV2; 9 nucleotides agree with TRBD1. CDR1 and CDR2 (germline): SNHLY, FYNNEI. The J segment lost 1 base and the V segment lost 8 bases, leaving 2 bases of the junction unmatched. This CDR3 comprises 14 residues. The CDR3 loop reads CASGGQGNTGELFF. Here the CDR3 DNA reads TGTGCCAGCGGGGGACAGGGGAACACCGGGGAGCTGTTTTTT.

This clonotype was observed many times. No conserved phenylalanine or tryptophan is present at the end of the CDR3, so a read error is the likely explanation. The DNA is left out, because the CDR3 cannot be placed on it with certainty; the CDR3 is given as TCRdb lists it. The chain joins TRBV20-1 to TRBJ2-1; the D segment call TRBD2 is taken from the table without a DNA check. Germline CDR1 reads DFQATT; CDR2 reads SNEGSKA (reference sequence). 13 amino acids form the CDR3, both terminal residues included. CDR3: CSAQHSLAREAIL.

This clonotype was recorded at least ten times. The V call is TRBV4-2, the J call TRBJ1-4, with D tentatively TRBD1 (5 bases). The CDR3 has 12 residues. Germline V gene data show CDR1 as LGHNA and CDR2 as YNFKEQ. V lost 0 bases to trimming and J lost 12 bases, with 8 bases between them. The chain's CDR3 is CASSQDTGELFF. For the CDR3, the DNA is TGTGCCAGCAGCCAAGATACGGGGGAACTGTTTTTT.

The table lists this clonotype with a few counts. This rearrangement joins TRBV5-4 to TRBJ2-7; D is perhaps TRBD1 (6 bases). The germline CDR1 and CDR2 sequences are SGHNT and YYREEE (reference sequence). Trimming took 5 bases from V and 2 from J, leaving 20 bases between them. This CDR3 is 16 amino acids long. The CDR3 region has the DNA TGTGCCAGCAGACTAAGCTCCTCGGGACACACCTACGAGCAGTACTTC. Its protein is CASRLSSSGHTYEQYF.